The rows below give T cell receptor beta chains drawn from one sample of a study of blood T cell repertoires in COVID-19. Sequenced by immunoSEQ multiplex PCR; TCRdb stores in-frame clones only, minus some. The sample shows hundreds of thousands of clones, 70% to 85% of them seen only once. Sequencing was carried out using peripheral blood. These receptor sequences come from a woman aged 80 or over with acute or convalescent COVID-19. The CDR3 runs from the conserved cysteine through the conserved F or W. D genes are given only for firm matches. Not all rows give a size; the values are once, few, many and, for expanded clones, a class.

>TRBV24-1|TRBJ2-2|NA|NA
TGTGCCACCAGTGGGAGCACCGGGGAGCTGTTTTTT
CATSGSTGELFF
>TRBV2|TRBJ2-2|NA|NA
TGTGCCAGCAGTGAAACAGGATACGGGGAGCTGTTTTTT
CASSETGYGELFF
>TRBV5-1|TRBJ2-5|NA|NA
TGCGCCAGCAAGACAGGTGTAGAGACCCAGTACTTC
CASKTGVETQYF
>TRBV2|TRBJ1-1|NA|TRBD1
TGTGCCAGCAGATCACAGGGGGCCGTGAACACTGAAGCTTTCTTT
CASRSQGAVNTEAFF
>TRBV9|TRBJ2-1|many|NA
TGTGCCAGCAGCCCTATAGCCAATGAGCAGTTCTTC
CASSPIANEQFF
>TRBV11-2|TRBJ2-7|NA|NA
TGTGCCAGCAGCCCGGGCGGGCAACTTCTTCCCCACGAGCAGTACTTC
CASSPGGQLLPHEQYF
>TRBV3-1/TRBV3-2|TRBJ2-2|NA|TRBD2
TGTGCCAGCAGCCCTCAGGGAAGCGGGGGGTACACCGGGGAGCTGTTTTTT
CASSPQGSGGYTGELFF
>TRBV7-2|TRBJ1-1|NA|NA
TGTGCCAGCAGCTTAGTCGGCGGGGAGTCCAGCACTGAAGCTTTCTTT
CASSLVGGESSTEAFF
>TRBV2|TRBJ2-2|NA|TRBD2
TGTGCCAGCAGAAGACTAGCGGGTAGGACCGGGGAGCTGTTTTTT
CASRRLAGRTGELFF
>TRBV7-2|TRBJ1-3|NA|NA
TGTGCCAGCAGCTTAGGACGTCCGGGGACTGGAAACACCATATATTTT
CASSLGRPGTGNTIYF
>TRBV10-1|TRBJ2-1|NA|NA
TGCGCCAGCAGCGACCTCCCCTCTTGGGGGGGCGGTGAGCAGTTCTTC
CASSDLPSWGGGEQFF
>TRBV2|TRBJ1-3|once|NA
TGTGCCAGCAGGCCCAGGGTTCACGCCTCTGGAAACACCATATATTTT
CASRPRVHASGNTIYF
>TRBV11-2|TRBJ1-2|NA|NA
TGTGCCAGCAGCTTATTAGGGGCGGGGGAAGGCTACACCTTC
CASSLLGAGEGYTF
>TRBV4-3|TRBJ2-4|once|NA
TGCGCCAGCAGCCAAGAACGACGGGGTGGGGACATTCAGTACTTC
CASSQERRGGDIQYF
>TRBV6-5|TRBJ2-7|NA|NA
TGTGCCAGCAAACAGACGGCAAGCTCCTACGAGCAGTACTTC
CASKQTASSYEQYF
>TRBV7-3|TRBJ2-3|NA|TRBD1
TGTGCCAGCAGGTCTCCGGGACAGGGCACAGATACGCAGTATTTT
CASRSPGQGTDTQYF
>TRBV3-1/TRBV3-2|TRBJ2-7|many|TRBD2
TGTGCCAGCAGCCTAGCGGGAGCTCGTGAGCAGTACTTC
CASSLAGAREQYF
>TRBV7-9|TRBJ2-2|NA|NA
TGTGCCAGCAGCTTAGCCCCAACGAACACCGGGGAGCTGTTTTTT
CASSLAPTNTGELFF
>TRBV2|TRBJ1-2|NA|TRBD1
TGTGCCACCTTGCGAGGGGGCGCGAGTTTAGAGTTCTATGGCTACACCTTC
CATLRGGASLEFYGYTF
>TRBV27|TRBJ1-1|NA|NA
TGTGCCAGCAGTTTTATGAGGGGCCGCGGGGAAAGCACTGAAGCTTTCTTT
CASSFMRGRGESTEAFF
>TRBV11-2|TRBJ2-3|NA|NA
TGTGCCAGCAGCCGCCTAGCCCGTTCGAATGCAGATACGCAGTATTTT
CASSRLARSNADTQYF
>TRBV6-2/TRBV6-3|TRBJ2-1|once|NA
TGTGCCAGCAGTTACTCGAAATGGGCCAAGACCTACAATGAGCAGTTCTTC
CASSYSKWAKTYNEQFF
>TRBV5-1|TRBJ2-7|few|TRBD1
TGCGCCAGCAGCTCACGACAGGGAGCGTCTTACGAGCAGTACTTC
CASSSRQGASYEQYF
>TRBV20-1|TRBJ1-6|NA|NA
TGCAGTGCTAGTTCGGGGGGAGGTAATTCACCCCTCCACTTT
CSASSGGGNSPLHF
>TRBV10-2|TRBJ1-2|NA|TRBD1
TGCGCCAGCAGTGAGGGCAGGGGGCGAACGAGCTATGGCTACACCTTC
CASSEGRGRTSYGYTF
>TRBV12-3/TRBV12-4|TRBJ1-4|NA|NA
TGTGCCAGCAGCGAGGGGGCTAATGAAAAACTGTTTTTT
CASSEGANEKLFF
>TRBV5-1|TRBJ2-7|once|NA
TGCGCCAGCAGCTTGCCCGCAGGCGTTGGTGACGAGCAGTACTTC
CASSLPAGVGDEQYF
>TRBV4-1|TRBJ2-3|NA|TRBD2
TGCGCCAGCAGCCAAGAAAGACTAGCGGGAACAAGCACAGATACGCAGTATTTT
CASSQERLAGTSTDTQYF
>TRBV27|TRBJ1-1|NA|NA
TGTGCCAGCAGTTTTTCGGGGAACACTGAAGCTTTCTTT
CASSFSGNTEAFF
>TRBV6-2/TRBV6-3|TRBJ1-1|few|NA
TGTGCCAGCAGTTGGCACTCAGGCGGGGCTTTCTTT
CASSWHSGGAFF
>TRBV19|TRBJ2-7|once|TRBD1
TGTGCCAGTAGCGTGGGACAGAGCTCCTACGAGCAGTACTTC
CASSVGQSSYEQYF
>TRBV6-1|TRBJ1-1|NA|NA
TGTGCCAGCAGTGAATCAGGAGGATACACTGAAGCTTTCTTT
CASSESGGYTEAFF
>TRBV7-2|TRBJ2-7|NA|TRBD2
TGTGCCAGCAGCTTAGGTGGGGCTAGCGGGAATTACGAGCAGTACTTC
CASSLGGASGNYEQYF
>TRBV4-3|TRBJ2-6|NA|TRBD2
TGCGCCAGCAGCCAAGATCGGACGTCATGGCTAGCGGGGAATTCTGGGGCCAACGTCCTGACTTTC
CASSQDRTSWLAGNSGANVLTF
>TRBV28|TRBJ1-5|NA|NA
TGTGCCAGCAACCGGGGGTATAGCAATCAGCCCCAGCATTTT
CASNRGYSNQPQHF
>TRBV20-1|TRBJ2-7|NA|NA
TGCAGTGCTAGTCGAGGGAGCCACGAGCAGTACTTC
CSASRGSHEQYF
>TRBV7-9|TRBJ2-7|NA|TRBD2
TGTGCCAGCAGCCTCCAGACTAGCGGGAGTTACGAGCAGTACTTC
CASSLQTSGSYEQYF
>TRBV6-6|TRBJ1-5|NA|NA
TGTGCCAGCAGTTACGAAATTGGCAGGGGCAATCAGCCCCAGCATTTT
CASSYEIGRGNQPQHF
>TRBV27|TRBJ1-2|NA|TRBD1
TGTGCCAGCAGTCCACAGGGGGCCAACTATGGCTACACCTTC
CASSPQGANYGYTF
>TRBV4-2|TRBJ2-5|once|NA
TGTGCCAGCAGCCAAGATCCGCAGTCGGAGACCCAGTACTTC
CASSQDPQSETQYF
>TRBV18|TRBJ2-7|NA|TRBD2
TGTGCCAGCTCACCGGGACTAGCGGGAGGCGAGCAGTACTTC
CASSPGLAGGEQYF
>TRBV5-1|TRBJ1-1|NA|TRBD1
TGCGCCAGCAGCTGGAGGGGACAGTTGAACACTGAAGCTTTCTTT
CASSWRGQLNTEAFF
>TRBV7-9|TRBJ1-5|NA|NA
TGTGCCAGCAGTCTTGGAGAGGGGCCCCAGCATTTT
CASSLGEGPQHF
>TRBV21-1|TRBJ2-5|NA|NA
TGTGCCAGCAGCAAAGCGCGGACAGGGGAACTCCAAGAGACCCAGTACTTC
CASSKARTGELQETQYF
>TRBV7-2|TRBJ1-1|NA|TRBD1
TGTGCCAGCAGCTTATTCCCCCGGGACAGGGGGCGCTTGGGCACTGAAGCTTTCTTT
CASSLFPRDRGRLGTEAFF
>TRBV7-3|TRBJ2-2|NA|NA
TGTGCCAGCAGCCTAGGGGGTCCGGGTACCGGGGAGCTGTTTTTT
CASSLGGPGTGELFF
>TRBV12-5|TRBJ2-3|few|NA
TGTGCTAGTGGTTTGGGCGCGGCCGATACGCAGTATTTT
CASGLGAADTQYF
>TRBV2|TRBJ1-3|once|NA
TGTGCCAGCAGTGTCATAAGGGGCTCTGGAAACACCATATATTTT
CASSVIRGSGNTIYF